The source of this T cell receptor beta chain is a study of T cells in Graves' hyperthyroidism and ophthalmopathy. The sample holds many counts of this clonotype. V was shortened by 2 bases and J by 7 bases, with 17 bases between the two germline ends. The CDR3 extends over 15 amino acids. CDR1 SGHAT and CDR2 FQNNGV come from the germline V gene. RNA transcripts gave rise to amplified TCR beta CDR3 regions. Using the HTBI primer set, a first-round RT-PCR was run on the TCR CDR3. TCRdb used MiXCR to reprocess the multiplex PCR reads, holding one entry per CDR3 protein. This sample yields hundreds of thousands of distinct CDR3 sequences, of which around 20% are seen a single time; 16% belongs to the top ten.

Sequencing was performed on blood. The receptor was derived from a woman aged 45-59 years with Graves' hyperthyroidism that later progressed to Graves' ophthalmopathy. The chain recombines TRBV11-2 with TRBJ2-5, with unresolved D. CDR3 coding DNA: TGTGCCAGCAGCTTACCCAATGTAGAGTCGGGGACCCAGTACTTC. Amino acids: CASSLPNVESGTQYF.